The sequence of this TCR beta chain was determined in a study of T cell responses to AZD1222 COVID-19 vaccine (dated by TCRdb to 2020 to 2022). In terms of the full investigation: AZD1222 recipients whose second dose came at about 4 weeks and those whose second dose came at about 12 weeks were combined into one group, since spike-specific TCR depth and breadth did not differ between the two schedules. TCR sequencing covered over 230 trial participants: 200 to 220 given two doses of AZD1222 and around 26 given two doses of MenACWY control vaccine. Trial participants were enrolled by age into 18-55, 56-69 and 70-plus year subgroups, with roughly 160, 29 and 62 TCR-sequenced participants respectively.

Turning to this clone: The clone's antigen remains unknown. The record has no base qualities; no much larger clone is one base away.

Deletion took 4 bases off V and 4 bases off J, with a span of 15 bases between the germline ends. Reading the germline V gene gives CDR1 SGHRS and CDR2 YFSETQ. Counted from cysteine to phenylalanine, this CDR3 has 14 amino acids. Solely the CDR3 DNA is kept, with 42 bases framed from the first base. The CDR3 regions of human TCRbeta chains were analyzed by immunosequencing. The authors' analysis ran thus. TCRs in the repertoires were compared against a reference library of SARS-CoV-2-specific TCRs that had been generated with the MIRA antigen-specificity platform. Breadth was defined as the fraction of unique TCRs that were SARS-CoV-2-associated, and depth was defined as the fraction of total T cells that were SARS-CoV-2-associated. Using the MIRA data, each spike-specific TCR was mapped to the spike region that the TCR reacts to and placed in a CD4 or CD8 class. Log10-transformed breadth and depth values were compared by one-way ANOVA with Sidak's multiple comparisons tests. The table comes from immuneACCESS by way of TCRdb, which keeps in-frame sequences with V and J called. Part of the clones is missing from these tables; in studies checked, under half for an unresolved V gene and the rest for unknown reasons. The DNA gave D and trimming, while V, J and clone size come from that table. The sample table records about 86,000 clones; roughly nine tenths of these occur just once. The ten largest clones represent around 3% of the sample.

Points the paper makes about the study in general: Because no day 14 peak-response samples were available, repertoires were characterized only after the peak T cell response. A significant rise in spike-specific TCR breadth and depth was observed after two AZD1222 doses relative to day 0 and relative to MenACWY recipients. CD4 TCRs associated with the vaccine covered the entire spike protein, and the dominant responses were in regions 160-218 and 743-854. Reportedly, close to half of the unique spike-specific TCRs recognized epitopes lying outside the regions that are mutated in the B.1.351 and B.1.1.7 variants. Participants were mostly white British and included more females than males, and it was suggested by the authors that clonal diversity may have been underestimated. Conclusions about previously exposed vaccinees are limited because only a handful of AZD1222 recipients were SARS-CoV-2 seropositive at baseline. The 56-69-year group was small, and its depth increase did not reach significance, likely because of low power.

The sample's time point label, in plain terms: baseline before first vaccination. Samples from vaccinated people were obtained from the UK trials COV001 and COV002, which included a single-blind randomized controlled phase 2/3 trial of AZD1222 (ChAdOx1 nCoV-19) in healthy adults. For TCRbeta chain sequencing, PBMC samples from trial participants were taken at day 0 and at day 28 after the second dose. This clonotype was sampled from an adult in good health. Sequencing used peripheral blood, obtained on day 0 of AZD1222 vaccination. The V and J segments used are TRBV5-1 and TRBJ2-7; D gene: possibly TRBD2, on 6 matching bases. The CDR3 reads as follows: CASSPMRGGYEQYF. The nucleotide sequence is TGCGCCAGCAGCCCGATGAGGGGAGGTTACGAGCAGTACTTC. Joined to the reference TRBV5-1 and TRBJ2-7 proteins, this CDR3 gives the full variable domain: KAGVTQTPRYLIKTRGQQVTLSCSPISGHRSVSWYQQTPGQGLQFLFEYFSETQRNKGNFPGRFSGRQFSNSRSEMNVSTLELGDSALYLCASSPMRGGYEQYFGPGTRLTVT.